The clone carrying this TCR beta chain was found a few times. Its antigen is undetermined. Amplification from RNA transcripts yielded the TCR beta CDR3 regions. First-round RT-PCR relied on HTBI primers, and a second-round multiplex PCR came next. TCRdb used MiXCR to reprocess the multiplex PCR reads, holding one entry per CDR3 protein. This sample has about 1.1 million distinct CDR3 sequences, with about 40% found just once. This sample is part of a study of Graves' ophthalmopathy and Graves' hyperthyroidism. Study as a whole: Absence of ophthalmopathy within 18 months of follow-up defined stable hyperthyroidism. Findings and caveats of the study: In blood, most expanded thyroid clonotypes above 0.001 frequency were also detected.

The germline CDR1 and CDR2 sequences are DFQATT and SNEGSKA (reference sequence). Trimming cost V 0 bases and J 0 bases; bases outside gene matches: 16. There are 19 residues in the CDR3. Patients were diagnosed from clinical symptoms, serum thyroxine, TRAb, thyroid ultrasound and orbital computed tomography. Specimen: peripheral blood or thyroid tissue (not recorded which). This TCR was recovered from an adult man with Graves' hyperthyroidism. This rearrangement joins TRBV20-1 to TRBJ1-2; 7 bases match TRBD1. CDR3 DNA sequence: TGCAGTGCTAGAGATTCGGTACAGGGGACGTCGTCGCCTAACTATGGCTACACCTTC. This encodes CSARDSVQGTSSPNYGYTF.